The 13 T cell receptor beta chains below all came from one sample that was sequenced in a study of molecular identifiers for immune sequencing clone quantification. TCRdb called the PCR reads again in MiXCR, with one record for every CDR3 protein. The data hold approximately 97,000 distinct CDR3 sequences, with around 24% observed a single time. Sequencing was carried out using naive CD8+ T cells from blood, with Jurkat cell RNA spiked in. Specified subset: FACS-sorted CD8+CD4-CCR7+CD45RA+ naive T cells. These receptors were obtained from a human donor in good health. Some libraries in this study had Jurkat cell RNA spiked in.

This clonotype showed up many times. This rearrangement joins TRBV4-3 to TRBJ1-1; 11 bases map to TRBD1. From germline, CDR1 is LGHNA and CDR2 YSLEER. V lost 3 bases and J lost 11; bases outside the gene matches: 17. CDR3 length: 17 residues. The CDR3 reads CASSHVVKRTGGSMAFF. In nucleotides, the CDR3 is TGCGCCAGCAGCCATGTGGTAAAAAGGACAGGGGGCTCAATGGCTTTCTTT.

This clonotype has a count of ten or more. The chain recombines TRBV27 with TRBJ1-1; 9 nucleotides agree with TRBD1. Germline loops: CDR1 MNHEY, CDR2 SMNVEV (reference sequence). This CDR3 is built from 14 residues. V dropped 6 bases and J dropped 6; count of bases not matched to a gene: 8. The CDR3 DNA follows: TGTGCCAGCAGCCCCGGACAGGGGTTCGCTGAAGCTTTCTTT. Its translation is CASSPGQGFAEAFF.

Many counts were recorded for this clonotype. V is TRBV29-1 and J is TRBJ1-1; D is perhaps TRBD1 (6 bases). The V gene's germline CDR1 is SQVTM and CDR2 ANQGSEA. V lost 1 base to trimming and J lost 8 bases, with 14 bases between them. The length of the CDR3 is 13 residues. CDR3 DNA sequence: TGCAGCGTTGAAGGCGGGGGCGCTCCCGAAGCTTTCTTT. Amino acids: CSVEGGGAPEAFF.

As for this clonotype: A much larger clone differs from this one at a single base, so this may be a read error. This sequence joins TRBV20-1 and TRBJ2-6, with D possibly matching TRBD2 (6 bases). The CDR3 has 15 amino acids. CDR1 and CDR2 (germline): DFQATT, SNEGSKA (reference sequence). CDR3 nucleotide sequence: TGCAGTGCTAGAGATCGGAGGGCTGGGGCCAACGCCCTGACTTTC. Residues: CSARDRRAGANALTF.

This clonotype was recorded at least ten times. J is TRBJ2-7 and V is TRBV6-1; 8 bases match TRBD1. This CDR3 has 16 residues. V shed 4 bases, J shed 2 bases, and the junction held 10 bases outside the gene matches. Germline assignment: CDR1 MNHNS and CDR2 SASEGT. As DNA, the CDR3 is TGTGCCAGCAGTGCCCCCGGGACAGGCATACCCTACGAGCAGTACTTC. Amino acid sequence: CASSAPGTGIPYEQYF.

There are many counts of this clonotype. The CDR3 nucleotides read TGTGCCAGCAGTGGTCGATACAGTGAAAAACTGTTTTTT. Amino acid sequence: CASSGRYSEKLFF. V is TRBV2 and J is TRBJ1-4, with unresolved D. Germline-derived CDR1 and CDR2 are SNHLY and FYNNEI. Trimming took off 4 bases at V and 7 bases at J, with 10 bases between the two ends. The CDR3 has 13 amino acids.

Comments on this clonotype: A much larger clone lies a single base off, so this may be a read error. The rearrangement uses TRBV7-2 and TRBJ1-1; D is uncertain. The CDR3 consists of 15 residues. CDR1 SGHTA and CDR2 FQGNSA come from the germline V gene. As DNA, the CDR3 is TGTGACAGCAGCTTAGGCCGTCTTATGAACACTGAAGCTTTCTTT. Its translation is CDSSLGRLMNTEAFF.

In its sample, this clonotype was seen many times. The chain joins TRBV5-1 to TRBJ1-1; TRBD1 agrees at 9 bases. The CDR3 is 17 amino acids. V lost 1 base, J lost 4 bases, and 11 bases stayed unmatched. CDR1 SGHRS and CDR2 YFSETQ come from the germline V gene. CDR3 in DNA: TGCGCCAGCAGCTTGATTGGGACAGGGAGGGATGCCACTGAAGCTTTCTTT. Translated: CASSLIGTGRDATEAFF.

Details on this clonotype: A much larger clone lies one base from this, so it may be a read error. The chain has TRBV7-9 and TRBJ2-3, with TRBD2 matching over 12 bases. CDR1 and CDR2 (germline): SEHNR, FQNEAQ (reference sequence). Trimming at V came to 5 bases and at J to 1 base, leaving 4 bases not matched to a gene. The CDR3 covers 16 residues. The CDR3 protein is CASSNRTSGGTDTQYF. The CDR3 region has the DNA TGTGCCAGCAGCAATAGGACTAGCGGGGGCACAGATACGCAGTATTTT.

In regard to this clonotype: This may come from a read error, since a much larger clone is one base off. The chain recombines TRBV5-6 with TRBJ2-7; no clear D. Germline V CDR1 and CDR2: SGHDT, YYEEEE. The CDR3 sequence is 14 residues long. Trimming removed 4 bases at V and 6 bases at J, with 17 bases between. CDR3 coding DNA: TGTGCCAGCAGCCCCACAGTGGGCCGGAGCGAGCAGTACTTC. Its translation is CASSPTVGRSEQYF.

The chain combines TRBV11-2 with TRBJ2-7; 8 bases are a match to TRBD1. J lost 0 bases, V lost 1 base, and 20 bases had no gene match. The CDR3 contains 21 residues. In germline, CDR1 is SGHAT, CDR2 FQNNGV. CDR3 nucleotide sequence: TGTGCCAGCAGCTTAGTAGCGTCGGGCAGGGGGCGCAAGCCGTACTCCTACGAGCAGTACTTC. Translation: CASSLVASGRGRKPYSYEQYF.

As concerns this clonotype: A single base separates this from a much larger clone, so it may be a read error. CDR3 sequence: CVSSTDRYSPLHF. The CDR3, as DNA: TGTGTCAGCAGCACCGACAGGTACTCACCCCTCCACTTT. The rearrangement joins TRBV6-2 or TRBV6-3 to TRBJ1-6; TRBD1 might be the D (6 bases). This CDR3 has 13 residues. Germline V lookup: CDR1 MNHEY, CDR2 SVGEGT.

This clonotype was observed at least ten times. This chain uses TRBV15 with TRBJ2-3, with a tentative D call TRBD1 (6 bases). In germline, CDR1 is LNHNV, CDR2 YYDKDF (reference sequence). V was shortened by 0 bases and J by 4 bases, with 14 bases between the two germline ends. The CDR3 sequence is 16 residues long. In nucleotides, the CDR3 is TGTGCCACCAGCAGAGAAGAGGGGGTTGTCGCAGATACGCAGTATTTT. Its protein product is CATSREEGVVADTQYF.